This TCR beta chain comes out of a study of OX40 agonist ivuxolimab in advanced cancers. Turning to the study itself: Of the participants, about 40% had some prior anti-PD-1, anti-PD-L1 or anti-CTLA-4 therapy, which was allowed.

Some clones are missing from TCRdb's copy, which holds only in-frame ones; the method was immunoSEQ multiplex PCR. The repertoire holds about 16,000 clones, with 84% as singletons. V lost 0 bases and J 0 bases, leaving 14 bases between the germline ends. CDR1 and CDR2 (germline): MNHEY, SMNVEV (reference sequence). There are 18 residues in the CDR3. The chain couples TRBV27 to TRBJ1-4; D ambiguous. The sequences come from CD4+ or CD8+ T cells sorted from blood, collected in a trial of the OX40 agonist ivuxolimab. The receptor was isolated from an adult with an advanced solid tumor such as melanoma, head and neck, liver or kidney cancer. CDR3 sequence reads: CASSLSPLRRATNEKLFF. CDR3 in DNA: TGTGCCAGCAGTTTATCGCCACTGAGGAGGGCAACTAATGAAAAACTGTTTTTT.